The 30 T cell receptor beta chains reported below all come from one sample, sequenced in a study of blood T cells in healthy people across ages. A second PCR of 7 to 11 cycles used a sample-barcoded 5' primer and a J-beta primer mix. From the 5' RACE reads, TCRdb called clonotypes with MiXCR, one entry per CDR3 protein. The data show almost 1 million distinct CDR3 sequences, just over 50% seen once. Sequenced: blood. The receptors originated from a woman aged 55-69 years in good health.

The V call is TRBV7-2, the J call TRBJ2-5; 11 nucleotides match TRBD2. Trimming took 0 bases from V and 1 from J; bases not matched to a gene: 7. The germline V gene encodes CDR1 SGHTA and CDR2 FQGNSA. The CDR3 runs to 18 residues. CDR3 DNA: TGTGCCAGCAGCTTAGCTTTAGCGGGAGGGTGGAGCCAAGAGACCCAGTACTTC. Residues: CASSLALAGGWSQETQYF. The full variable domain, its missing parts supplied by reference TRBV7-2 and TRBJ2-5, is GAGVSQSPSNKVTEKGKDVELRCDPISGHTALYWYRQSLGQGLEFLIYFQGNSAPDKSGLPSDRFSAERTGGSVSTLTIQRTQQEDSAVYLCASSLALAGGWSQETQYFGPGTRLLVL.

This clonotype came up a few times. The chain employs TRBV6-2 or TRBV6-3 and TRBJ2-7; D uncertain. The germline V gene encodes CDR1 MNHEY and CDR2 SVGEGT. The CDR3 is 11 residues long. Between the trimmed V and J ends, which lost 2 bases and 8 bases, there was a span of 7 bases. The CDR3 spells CASSYGNKQYF. The DNA for the CDR3 is TGTGCCAGCAGTTACGGCAATAAGCAGTACTTC.

This chain joins TRBV4-1 and TRBJ2-2; weak D call: TRBD2 (5 bases). The germline gives CDR1 MGHRA, CDR2 YSYEKL. This CDR3 comprises 14 residues. Trimming took 1 base from V and 7 from J, leaving 10 bases between them. The CDR3 region is CASSQGGSVGELFF. CDR3 in DNA: TGCGCCAGCAGCCAAGGGGGTAGCGTCGGGGAGCTGTTTTTT.

The chain employs TRBV15 and TRBJ2-7; the match to TRBD2 covers 9 bases. V dropped 3 bases and J dropped 3; count of bases not matched to a gene: 12. CDR1 and CDR2 from the germline V gene are LNHNV and YYDKDF (reference sequence). The CDR3 spans 17 residues. The CDR3 loop is CATSRSMTSGRDYEQYF. DNA of the CDR3: TGTGCCACCAGCAGGAGCATGACTAGCGGCAGGGACTACGAGCAGTACTTC.

The V call is TRBV9, the J call TRBJ2-1, with 10 bases identical to TRBD2. CDR1 SGDLS and CDR2 YYNGEE come from the germline V gene. V lost 3 bases, J lost 6 bases, and 6 bases stayed unmatched. The CDR3 covers 15 residues. The CDR3 DNA reads as TGTGCCAGCAGCGCTAGCGGGAGAGTCGGCAATGAGCAGTTCTTC. Encoded protein: CASSASGRVGNEQFF. Full variable domain (remainder filled in from reference TRBV9 and TRBJ2-1): DSGVTQTPKHLITATGQRVTLRCSPRSGDLSVYWYQQSLDQGLQFLIQYYNGEERAKGNILERFSAQQFPDLHSELNLSSLELGDSALYFCASSASGRVGNEQFFGPGTRLTVL.

The chain employs TRBV29-1 and TRBJ2-1; D gene uncertain. This CDR3 is 14 amino acids long. CDR1 SQVTM and CDR2 ANQGSEA come from the germline V gene. V lost 6 bases and J 4 bases, leaving 16 bases between the germline ends. CDR3 DNA sequence: TGCAGCGTCCCCCCGCGGCTGAATTACAATGAGCAGTTCTTC. Protein sequence: CSVPPRLNYNEQFF.

The chain joins TRBV6-2 or TRBV6-3 to TRBJ2-5, with unresolved D. The tail of the sequence fits TRBJ2-7 better, so the J call may be wrong. Per germline, CDR1 MNHEY and CDR2 SVGEGT. The length of the CDR3 is 12 residues. The CDR3 is CASRRWAYEQYF. The CDR3 DNA is TGTGCCAGCAGGCGTTGGGCCTACGAGCAGTACTTC.

This rearrangement joins TRBV5-1 to TRBJ2-1; possible D gene TRBD2, 5 bases. V lost 4 bases to trimming and J lost 5 bases, with 34 bases between them. This CDR3 is built from 21 residues. In germline, CDR1 is SGHRS, CDR2 YFSETQ. Here the CDR3 DNA reads TGCGCCAGCAGCCGAGGGATGGGTACCGCCACCGAGAGGAGCATCCACAATGAGCAGTTCTTC. This translates into CASSRGMGTATERSIHNEQFF. Supplemented by reference TRBV5-1 and TRBJ2-1, the full variable domain reads KAGVTQTPRYLIKTRGQQVTLSCSPISGHRSVSWYQQTPGQGLQFLFEYFSETQRNKGNFPGRFSGRQFSNSRSEMNVSTLELGDSALYLCASSRGMGTATERSIHNEQFFGPGTRLTVL.

V and J are TRBV20-1 and TRBJ2-1; 7 nucleotides agree with TRBD2. Germline loops: CDR1 DFQATT, CDR2 SNEGSKA (reference sequence). This CDR3 is 13 amino acids long. CDR3 DNA sequence: TGCAGGGCCTCATGGGGGGGTGAAAATGAGCAGTTCTTC. Translating gives CRASWGGENEQFF.

This clonotype was counted many times. One end of the junction is discordant with germline, which a read error may explain. The chain joins TRBV5-1 to TRBJ2-7; possibly TRBD2 for D (5 bases). The CDR3 has 13 amino acids. Germline V gives CDR1 SGHRS, CDR2 YFSETQ. Written as DNA, the CDR3 is TGTGCCAGCAGCCTAGACGGGACCTACGAGCAGTACTTC. This sequence encodes CASSLDGTYEQYF.

The genes are TRBV6-1 and TRBJ2-1, with 9 nucleotides matching TRBD2. CDR1 is MNHNS and CDR2 is SASEGT in the germline V gene. The CDR3 covers 15 residues. With V trimmed by 4 bases and J by 4 bases, 5 bases remained unmatched. CDR3 in DNA: TGTGCCAGCAGTGGTCTAGCGGGACGATACAATGAGCAGTTCTTC. It yields the protein CASSGLAGRYNEQFF.

There are a few counts of this clonotype. This chain uses TRBV27 with TRBJ2-7; the D is unclear. This CDR3 has 14 amino acids. Deletions cut 2 bases from V and 2 bases from J, with 10 bases between. CDR1 is MNHEY, CDR2 SMNVEV, per germline (reference sequence). The CDR3 DNA follows: TGTGCCAGCAGTTTACGAGAGCGAGCCTACGAGCAGTACTTC. Translation gives CASSLRERAYEQYF.

The chain recombines TRBV20-1 with TRBJ1-1, with 8 positions matching TRBD1. Unmatched junction bases numbered 4, after V lost 7 bases and J lost 0 bases. CDR1 is DFQATT and CDR2 is SNEGSKA in the germline V gene (reference sequence). CDR3 length: 13 residues. The chain's CDR3 is CSEQGQVNTEAFF. CDR3 coding DNA: TGCAGTGAGCAGGGACAGGTGAACACTGAAGCTTTCTTT.

This chain uses TRBV20-1 with TRBJ2-1; maybe TRBD2 (6 bases). CDR1 is DFQATT, CDR2 SNEGSKA, per germline (reference sequence). Trimming left V 7 bases short and J 8 bases short, with 12 bases between. This CDR3 is 11 amino acids long. CDR3 DNA: TGCAGTGTCGGGAGAATCGATGAGCAGTTCTTC. Translation: CSVGRIDEQFF.

The chain couples TRBV27 to TRBJ2-7, with D unclear. Trimming left V 6 bases short and J 2 bases short, with 14 bases between. Germline lookup yields CDR1 MNHEY and CDR2 SMNVEV (reference sequence). CDR3 length: 14 residues. CDR3 loop: CASRKVDKPYEQYF. CDR3 nucleotide sequence: TGTGCCAGCAGGAAAGTTGACAAACCCTACGAGCAGTACTTC.

Ten or more counts support this clonotype. V gene TRBV24-1 combines with J gene TRBJ2-3, with 9 bases matching TRBD2. Trimming removed 6 bases from V and 8 bases from J; junction bases left unmatched: 8. The germline V gene encodes CDR1 KGHDR and CDR2 SFDVKD. The CDR3 extends over 14 amino acids. The chain's CDR3 is CATSLTAGGGTQYF. The CDR3 bases are TGTGCCACCAGTCTTACAGCGGGAGGCGGTACGCAGTATTTT.

The chain joins TRBV6-1 to TRBJ2-3; D call uncertain. CDR3 length: 15 residues. Deletions cut 6 bases from V and 0 bases from J, with 13 bases between. Germline-derived CDR1 and CDR2 are MNHNS and SASEGT. The DNA of the CDR3 is TGTGCCAGCAGGCAGCGCTTGACTAGCACAGATACGCAGTATTTT. The encoded protein is CASRQRLTSTDTQYF.

CDR3 region: CASSYSGRLNEQFF. The DNA of the CDR3 is TGTGCCAGCAGTTACAGCGGGAGGTTAAATGAGCAGTTCTTC. The chain carries TRBV6-2 or TRBV6-3 and TRBJ2-1, with 9 bases fitting TRBD2. This CDR3 spans 14 amino acids. The V and J ends lost 2 bases and 7 bases, in that order; junction bases with no gene match: 3. The germline V gene has CDR1 MNHEY and CDR2 SVGEGT.

The chain employs TRBV3-1 and TRBJ2-5, with TRBD2 matching 9 bases. The J call may not be correct, given that the DNA end is closer to TRBJ2-1. There are 16 residues in the CDR3. Per germline, CDR1 LGHDT and CDR2 YNNKEL (reference sequence). Here the CDR3 reads CASSQDTERGEETQFF. CDR3 in DNA: TGTGCCAGCAGCCAAGATACCGAGCGGGGGGAAGAGACCCAGTTCTTC.

The chain carries TRBV4-2 and TRBJ2-1; D call uncertain. CDR1 is LGHNA and CDR2 is YNFKEQ in the germline V gene. Trimming left V 1 base short and J 1 base short, with 8 bases between. CDR3 length equals 15 residues. CDR3 sequence (DNA): TGTGCCAGCAGCCAAGGAATAGATTCCTACAATGAGCAGTTCTTC. This encodes CASSQGIDSYNEQFF.

The rearrangement joins TRBV15 to TRBJ1-5; 7 nucleotides line up with TRBD1. Germline V gene data show CDR1 as LNHNV and CDR2 as YYDKDF (reference sequence). The trim removed 5 bases at V and 0 bases at J, leaving 10 bases unmatched. This CDR3 region has 17 residues. The CDR3 loop reads CATSARGTAYSNQPQHF. The CDR3 coding sequence is TGTGCCACCAGCGCCCGAGGGACAGCTTATAGCAATCAGCCCCAGCATTTT.

The J gene is TRBJ2-1, the V gene TRBV7-2; D not resolved. CDR1 SGHTA and CDR2 FQGNSA come from the germline V gene. The length of the CDR3 is 14 residues. V shed 1 base and J shed 3 bases, with 7 bases lying between them. The CDR3 protein is CASSLGTYYNEQFF. DNA of the CDR3: TGTGCCAGCAGCTTAGGAACCTACTACAATGAGCAGTTCTTC.

This chain uses TRBV20-1 with TRBJ2-7, with a tentative D call TRBD2 (6 bases). V was pared by 3 bases and J by 4 bases, with 13 bases between. CDR3 length equals 13 residues. From germline, CDR1 is DFQATT and CDR2 SNEGSKA (reference sequence). This CDR3 reads CSARELAVYEQYF. The CDR3 DNA follows: TGCAGTGCTAGGGAACTAGCTGTGTACGAGCAGTACTTC.

This clonotype has a handful of counts. This chain joins TRBV24-1 and TRBJ2-3; possibly TRBD2 for D (6 bases). Per germline, CDR1 KGHDR and CDR2 SFDVKD. Trimming left V 9 bases short and J 1 base short, with 13 bases between. This CDR3 has 14 amino acids. CDR3 amino acids: CATARGGGTDTQYF. DNA of the CDR3: TGTGCCACCGCCCGGGGAGGAGGCACAGATACGCAGTATTTT.

The rearrangement links TRBV5-1 to TRBJ2-1; no definite D call. This CDR3 region has 15 residues. Between the trimmed V and J ends, which lost 0 bases and 0 bases, there was a span of 7 bases. CDR1 and CDR2 from the germline V gene are SGHRS and YFSETQ. In DNA form, the CDR3 reads TGCGCCAGCAGCTTGGTGGCAGACTCCTACAATGAGCAGTTCTTC. Its protein is CASSLVADSYNEQFF.

The rearrangement joins TRBV9 to TRBJ2-3, with TRBD2 matching 11 bases. Trimming took 0 bases from V and 5 from J; bases not matched to a gene: 5. This CDR3 is built from 16 residues. CDR1 and CDR2 (germline): SGDLS, YYNGEE. CDR3 bases: TGTGCCAGCAGCGTAGGGCTAGCGGGAGGTAAAGATACGCAGTATTTT. This encodes CASSVGLAGGKDTQYF.

The rearrangement links TRBV28 to TRBJ1-4, with D unresolved. There are 15 residues in the CDR3. V gave up 7 bases and J gave up 8 bases, with 20 bases separating them. Germline V gene data show CDR1 as MDHEN and CDR2 as SYDVKM. The CDR3: CASTLTPTSGEKLFF. The CDR3 DNA sequence: TGTGCCAGCACCCTCACCCCAACGTCAGGAGAAAAACTGTTTTTT.

This chain uses TRBV7-9 with TRBJ2-7; D tentatively fits TRBD1 or TRBD2 (5 bases each). V dropped 4 bases and J dropped 0 bases, with 16 bases sitting between them. The germline CDR1 and CDR2 sequences are SEHNR and FQNEAQ (reference sequence). This CDR3 contains 16 residues. CDR3 region: CASSSARDARSYEQYF. The CDR3 DNA sequence: TGTGCCAGCAGCTCAGCTCGGGACGCCCGCTCCTACGAGCAGTACTTC. The variable domain in full, with the rest retrieved from reference TRBV7-9 and TRBJ2-7, is DTGVSQNPRHKITKRGQNVTFRCDPISEHNRLYWYRQTLGQGPEFLTYFQNEAQLEKSRLLSDRFSAERPKGSFSTLEIQRTEQGDSAMYLCASSSARDARSYEQYFGPGTRLTVT.

V is TRBV25-1 and J is TRBJ1-6, with D possibly TRBD1 on 6 matching bases. V was pared by 1 base and J by 9 bases, with 13 bases between. This CDR3 is 15 amino acids long. Germline loops: CDR1 MGHDK, CDR2 SYGVNS. The CDR3 DNA is TGTGCCAGCAGTGAATGGGGGACAAGGAGTTCACCCCTCCACTTT. Translating it yields CASSEWGTRSSPLHF.

This sequence joins TRBV2 and TRBJ1-1; weak D call: TRBD1 (5 bases). The CDR3 runs to 14 residues. V was clipped by 6 bases and J by 0 bases, with 11 bases between them. Germline V gene lookup returns CDR1 SNHLY and CDR2 FYNNEI. The CDR3 is CASRPDSMNTEAFF. In DNA form, the CDR3 reads TGTGCCAGCAGGCCCGACAGTATGAACACTGAAGCTTTCTTT.